This record covers a single T cell receptor beta chain. Its antigen is unidentified. The CDR3 runs to 13 residues. V dropped 6 bases and J dropped 7 bases, with 12 bases sitting between them. Germline V gene data show CDR1 as MDHEN and CDR2 as SYDVKM. Generated by immunoSEQ multiplex PCR, the TCRdb table keeps only in-frame clones and is missing some. Of over 9,000 clones in the sample, roughly 80% were seen once. The sample originates from a study of T cell clonotyping in hematopoietic cell transplantation. Notes on the study in general: Cells were unsorted, so CD4 and CD8 contributions were not separated. Higher Inverse Simpson Index values in graft donor and pretransplant recipient predicted broader posttransplant TCR diversity.

The sequenced sample was PBMCs, obtained at the time of graft-versus-host disease after allogeneic stem cell transplant. This receptor was obtained from a male patient aged 55-69 years who had an allogeneic stem cell transplant from an unrelated donor, so the T cells may come from the graft donor. Some clones in this sample may be carry-over from other donors' samples. The chain is built from TRBV28 and TRBJ2-2, with D unresolved. CDR3 region: CASSSDMIGELFF. The CDR3, as DNA: TGTGCCAGCAGCTCCGACATGATCGGGGAGCTGTTTTTT. Drawing the rest from reference TRBV28 and TRBJ2-2, the complete variable domain is DVKVTQSSRYLVKRTGEKVFLECVQDMDHENMFWYRQDPGLGLRLIYFSYDVKMKEKGDIPEGYSVSREKKERFSLILESASTNQTSMYLCASSSDMIGELFFGEGSRLTVL.